These 5 T cell receptor beta chains originate from one sample sequenced in a study of monozygotic twins with inflammatory bowel disease. TCRdb re-called the 5' RACE reads and gives one entry per CDR3 protein, without DNA. Recorded for this sample: a few hundred thousand distinct CDR3 sequences. Sequencing was carried out using blood. These receptors originate from a human donor with ulcerative colitis or Crohn's disease, or a healthy co-twin of an affected twin (not recorded which).

The gene calls are TRBV5-1 and TRBJ1-4. Germline CDR1 reads SGHRS; CDR2 reads YFSETQ. This CDR3 has 15 residues. The CDR3 region is CASSDPQGPNEKLFF.

This chain connects TRBV7-9 to TRBJ1-4; the D gene TCRdb calls, TRBD1, cannot be checked with no DNA. Germline loops: CDR1 SEHNR, CDR2 FQNEAQ (reference sequence). This CDR3 region has 15 residues. CDR3 amino acids: CASSLGQGSNEKLFF.

This chain joins TRBV28 and TRBJ2-7; the D gene TCRdb calls, TRBD2, cannot be checked with no DNA. CDR1 and CDR2 from the germline V gene are MDHEN and SYDVKM. This CDR3 contains 16 residues. CDR3: CASPPRSGTRVYEQYF.

The V and J genes are TRBV3-1 and TRBJ1-4. CDR1 LGHDT and CDR2 YNNKEL come from the germline V gene (reference sequence). This CDR3 spans 16 amino acids. The CDR3 loop reads CASSRTRGSGREKLFF.

The rearrangement joins TRBV20-1 to TRBJ2-3. Germline V lookup: CDR1 DFQATT, CDR2 SNEGSKA (reference sequence). CDR3 length: 13 residues. CDR3 in amino acids: CSARYSTTDTQYF.